This T cell receptor (beta chain) came from a study of blood T cell repertoires in COVID-19. Across the study: From T cells, B-cell-depleted T cells, or PBMCs came the material, which was cDNA or gDNA.

Authors' analysis steps: How many nucleated cells were present was estimated from reference gene primer amplification. The assay was immunoSEQ multiplex PCR, and TCRdb's table has in-frame clones only and misses some. V and J calls and clone size follow that table, whereas D and trimming were derived from the DNA. Seen here are around 130,000 clones, 80% to 85% observed once, and the top ten hold roughly 3.5%. Participants were aged about 18 to 100 years from around 25 US areas. All recovered Cohort 3 donors got two negative PCRs, got clearance, or saw symptom resolution. Germline values: CDR1 MGHDK, CDR2 SYGVNS. The V segment lost 6 bases and the J segment 3 bases; nucleotides outside the gene matches: 5. CDR3 length: 13 residues.

The sequenced material came from PBMCs or T cells enriched from blood (not recorded which). The chain couples TRBV25-1 to TRBJ2-7; 7 nucleotides agree with TRBD1. The receptor was derived from a woman between 25 and 40 years old who had recovered from COVID-19. The CDR3 DNA reads TGTGCCAGCAGGGGGACAGCCGGCTACGAGCAGTACTTC. Translation gives CASRGTAGYEQYF.